The sequence of this T cell receptor beta chain was determined in a study of T cells in women clearing cervical HPV infection. Notes on the study in general: CIN3+ cases had significantly higher TCR richness than controls; evenness did not differ. Cases carried less TRBV6-7 than controls: approximately 0.1% versus 0.16%.

TCR beta CDR3 amplified by multiplex PCR from about 1200 ng genomic DNA. Profiling relied on immunoSEQ multiplex PCR, and the TCRdb table lists in-frame clones only, not all of them. The sample includes tens of thousands of clones. On this clone: Its antigen is undetermined. The read ends 3 residues early relative to the CDR3; the germline J gene fills the gap.

The CDR3 length is 13 residues. Germline loops: CDR1 SGHTA, CDR2 FQGTGA. The rearrangement joins TRBV7-3 to TRBJ2-4; 9 bases are a match to TRBD1. The receptor was derived from a woman between 18 and 75 years old with a cervical HPV16 infection that either progressed to CIN3+ or cleared (not recorded which). The sample taken for sequencing was blood buffy coat. The CDR3 spells CASSPGTGNGQYF. Incomplete CDR3 DNA: TGTGCCAGCAGCCCGGGGACAGGGAACGGT.